The 23 T cell receptor beta chains reported below all come from one sample, sequenced in a study of blood T cell repertoires in COVID-19 (dated by TCRdb to about 2020). Library prep was done by the immunoSEQ multiplex PCR assay. TCRdb retrieved this table from immuneACCESS and kept in-frame rearrangements only. Not all clones are present; in checked studies, unresolved V genes account for under half, and no reason is known for the remainder. Counted in this sample were over 150,000 clones; about 80% of them appeared once. The ten top clones hold approximately 2% of the sample. The source material was peripheral blood. These receptors were obtained from a woman aged 80 or over with acute or convalescent COVID-19.

The chain uses TRBV7-2 and TRBJ2-1; 7 bases are a match to TRBD2. This CDR3 is built from 19 residues. Looked up from germline, CDR1 is SGHTA and CDR2 is FQGNSA. V shed 2 bases, J shed 5 bases, and the junction held 18 bases outside the gene matches. The CDR3 DNA is TGTGCCAGCAGCTTATTTCCGGGTGGGGGTCTAGCGGATAACAATGAGCAGTTCTTC. Translation gives CASSLFPGGGLADNNEQFF.

V and J are TRBV7-2 and TRBJ2-1; 7 nucleotides line up with TRBD1. J gave up 3 bases and V 7 bases, and 9 bases lay outside the gene matches. The CDR3 totals 15 residues. The germline V gene has CDR1 SGHTA and CDR2 FQGNSA. CDR3 DNA: TGTGCCAGCACCCGTGCGGCAGGGGGCTACAATGAGCAGTTCTTC. Its protein is CASTRAAGGYNEQFF.

The CDR3, as DNA: TGTGCCAGCTCACCGTTGACAGGGACGGTTAATGAAAAACTGTTTTTT. Its protein is CASSPLTGTVNEKLFF. This chain links TRBV18 with TRBJ1-4, with 7 bases aligning to TRBD1. Germline assignment: CDR1 KGHSH and CDR2 LQKENI. This CDR3 contains 16 residues. With 3 bases clipped from V and 4 bases from J, the junction kept 8 bases outside the gene matches.

CDR3 in amino acids: CASSKGVGDTQYF. CDR3 bases: TGTGCCAGTAGTAAGGGAGTCGGAGATACGCAGTATTTT. The V and J genes are TRBV19 and TRBJ2-3; a possible D gene is TRBD2 (5 bases). The CDR3 consists of 13 residues. Trimming pared 4 bases from V and 5 bases from J, leaving 10 bases between. CDR1 LNHDA and CDR2 SQIVND come from the germline V gene (reference sequence).

In DNA, the CDR3 is TGTGCCAGCAGCTCCGGTGGGACAGGGGCCCGAGAGACCCAGTACTTC. This translates into CASSSGGTGARETQYF. The J gene is TRBJ2-5, the V gene TRBV7-8; 10 positions agree with TRBD1. The J segment lost 4 bases and the V segment lost 4 bases, leaving 9 bases of the junction unmatched. This CDR3 region has 16 residues. CDR1 is SGHVS and CDR2 is FQNEAQ in the germline V gene.

The CDR3: CASSEARQGGYGYTF. The CDR3 DNA reads as TGTGCCAGCAGTGAAGCGAGACAGGGGGGCTATGGCTACACCTTC. This chain joins TRBV2 and TRBJ1-2; TRBD1 agrees at 9 bases. J lost 4 bases, V lost 0 bases, and 3 bases had no gene match. Per germline, CDR1 SNHLY and CDR2 FYNNEI. The CDR3 extends over 15 amino acids.

This chain links TRBV7-8 with TRBJ1-3; 7 bases line up with TRBD1. The V and J ends lost 4 bases and 8 bases, in that order; junction bases with no gene match: 8. Germline V gives CDR1 SGHVS, CDR2 FQNEAQ. This CDR3 contains 14 residues. CDR3 amino acids: CASSSDRSEDTIYF. The DNA of the CDR3 is TGTGCCAGCAGCTCGGACAGGTCTGAAGACACCATATATTTT. Full variable domain (outside the CDR3, taken from reference TRBV7-8 and TRBJ1-3): GAGVSQSPRYKVAKRGQDVALRCDPISGHVSLFWYQQALGQGPEFLTYFQNEAQLDKSGLPSDRFFAERPEGSVSTLKIQRTQQEDSAVYLCASSSDRSEDTIYFGEGSWLTVV.

This rearrangement joins TRBV7-2 to TRBJ2-1, with 7 bases aligning to TRBD1. The V segment lost 1 base and the J segment 4 bases; nucleotides outside the gene matches: 4. This CDR3 is 15 amino acids long. Germline CDR1 SGHTA, CDR2 FQGNSA. The CDR3 spells CASSLVQGQYNEQFF. In DNA, the CDR3 is TGTGCCAGCAGCTTAGTACAGGGGCAGTACAATGAGCAGTTCTTC.

V usage is TRBV30 and J usage is TRBJ1-1; no definite D call. V lost 3 bases to trimming and J lost 1 base, with 12 bases between them. The CDR3 sequence is 14 residues long. CDR1 GTSNPN and CDR2 SVGIG come from the germline V gene (reference sequence). The CDR3 loop is CAWSRLVENTEAFF. In nucleotides, the CDR3 is TGTGCCTGGAGCCGTCTGGTAGAGAACACTGAAGCTTTCTTT.

This chain connects TRBV5-6 to TRBJ1-2; 10 nucleotides match TRBD1. Germline V gene lookup returns CDR1 SGHDT and CDR2 YYEEEE. The CDR3 extends over 16 amino acids. The J segment lost 4 bases and the V segment lost 0 bases, leaving 6 bases of the junction unmatched. In nucleotides, the CDR3 is TGTGCCAGCAGCTTGGTTGGACAGGGGGGCGGCTATGGCTACACCTTC. Encoded protein: CASSLVGQGGGYGYTF.

The V and J genes are TRBV2 and TRBJ2-3; D gene unclear. The CDR3 runs 16 residues. Deletions cut 3 bases from V and 0 bases from J, with 13 bases between. CDR1 SNHLY and CDR2 FYNNEI come from the germline V gene. The CDR3 DNA follows: TGTGCCAGCAGTGACTTAACTGATAAGAGCACAGATACGCAGTATTTT. It specifies CASSDLTDKSTDTQYF. The whole variable domain, filled in from reference TRBV2 and TRBJ2-3, reads EPEVTQTPSHQVTQMGQEVILRCVPISNHLYFYWYRQILGQKVEFLVSFYNNEISEKSEIFDDQFSVERPDGSNFTLKIRSTKLEDSAMYFCASSDLTDKSTDTQYFGPGTRLTVL.

J is TRBJ1-6 and V is TRBV6-5, with TRBD1 as a possible D gene (6 bases). Germline V gene sequence: CDR1 MNHEY, CDR2 SVGAGI. The CDR3 has 15 residues. Between the trimmed V and J ends, which lost 5 bases and 7 bases, there was a span of 15 bases. CDR3 residues: CASSPGSRGNSPLHF. The CDR3 coding sequence is TGTGCCAGCAGTCCCGGGTCCAGGGGCAATTCACCCCTCCACTTT.

J is TRBJ1-5 and V is TRBV7-2; no clear D. The CDR3 consists of 15 residues. Germline CDR1 reads SGHTA; CDR2 reads FQGNSA. V was cut by 1 base and J by 6 bases, with 13 bases left in between. The CDR3 sequence: CASSLGPAEGQPQHF. The DNA for the CDR3 is TGTGCCAGCAGCTTAGGACCTGCAGAGGGTCAGCCCCAGCATTTT.

The gene calls are TRBV4-3 and TRBJ1-2, with 8 bases lining up with TRBD1. Germline lookup yields CDR1 LGHNA and CDR2 YSLEER. The V and J ends lost 4 bases and 8 bases, in that order; junction bases with no gene match: 12. The length of the CDR3 is 15 residues. CDR3 sequence reads: CASSPRWQGAGGYTF. The CDR3, as DNA: TGCGCCAGCAGCCCCAGGTGGCAGGGGGCAGGGGGCTACACCTTC.

The rearrangement uses TRBV7-9 and TRBJ1-4; D perhaps matches TRBD1 (5 bases). Trimming cost V 1 base and J 8 bases, with 14 bases left between them. This CDR3 comprises 15 residues. Germline CDR1 reads SEHNR; CDR2 reads FQNEAQ (reference sequence). CDR3 coding DNA: TGTGCCAGCAGCTTAGACATAGGGGAAGGGGAAAAACTGTTTTTT. This gives the protein CASSLDIGEGEKLFF.

Only a few counts were recorded for this clone. Mismatch with germline at one junction end may stem from a read error. This chain links TRBV7-7 with TRBJ2-5, with 10 bases identical to TRBD1. The CDR3 extends over 15 amino acids. The V gene's germline CDR1 is SSHAT and CDR2 FNYEAQ (reference sequence). The CDR3 is CASSWGTGAEETQYF. The CDR3 DNA is TGTGCTAGCAGCTGGGGGACAGGGGCCGAAGAGACCCAGTACTTC.

The rearrangement joins TRBV5-4 to TRBJ2-1; the match to TRBD1 covers 8 bases. Trimming at V came to 3 bases and at J to 5 bases, leaving 4 bases not matched to a gene. The CDR3 extends over 14 amino acids. In germline, CDR1 is SGHNT, CDR2 YYREEE (reference sequence). CDR3 amino acids: CASSSDRGHNEQFF. The DNA for the CDR3 is TGTGCCAGCAGCTCCGACAGGGGACACAATGAGCAGTTCTTC. Variable domain in full (rest from reference TRBV5-4 and TRBJ2-1): ETGVTQSPTHLIKTRGQQVTLRCSSQSGHNTVSWYQQALGQGPQFIFQYYREEENGRGNFPPRFSGLQFPNYSSELNVNALELDDSALYLCASSSDRGHNEQFFGPGTRLTVL.

The chain combines TRBV19 with TRBJ1-5, with a possible D match to TRBD1 (6 bases). With 5 bases removed from V and 6 bases from J, the gap between germline ends came to 14 bases. CDR1 is LNHDA and CDR2 is SQIVND in the germline V gene (reference sequence). This CDR3 contains 14 residues. As DNA, the CDR3 is TGTGCCAGTAGTCTAAGGGAGGGGGGTCAGCCCCAGCATTTT. It is translated as CASSLREGGQPQHF.

Points on this clone: Other DNA sequences in this sample translate to the same CDR3. The genes are TRBV18 and TRBJ2-5; D might be TRBD1 (6 bases). Trimming took off 3 bases at V and 2 bases at J, with 10 bases between the two ends. This CDR3 contains 14 residues. Germline V gene lookup returns CDR1 KGHSH and CDR2 LQKENI. The CDR3, as DNA: TGTGCCAGCTCACCGGGACACTCGCAAGAGACCCAGTACTTC. It encodes CASSPGHSQETQYF.

The CDR3, as DNA: TGCGCCAGCAGCTTGGTTAGCGGGACGAATGAAAAACTGTTTTTT. Amino acid sequence: CASSLVSGTNEKLFF. V is TRBV5-1 and J is TRBJ1-4, with D maybe TRBD1 (5 bases). Germline CDR1 reads SGHRS; CDR2 reads YFSETQ. This CDR3 contains 15 residues. V gave up 0 bases and J gave up 5 bases, with 11 bases separating them.

This chain connects TRBV20-1 to TRBJ2-7; 9 bases align to TRBD2. With V trimmed by 3 bases and J by 5 bases, 5 bases remained unmatched. The germline CDR1 and CDR2 sequences are DFQATT and SNEGSKA (reference sequence). The CDR3 totals 13 residues. CDR3: CSASLREGDEQYF. The DNA of the CDR3 is TGCAGTGCTAGTCTGCGGGAGGGGGACGAGCAGTACTTC.

V usage is TRBV5-1 and J usage is TRBJ2-2, with 7 bases fitting TRBD1. This CDR3 has 14 residues. CDR1 SGHRS and CDR2 YFSETQ come from the germline V gene. V lost 6 bases and J lost 4; bases outside the gene matches: 6. The CDR3 DNA is TGCGCCAGCACCGACAGGGTCGGCACCGGGGAGCTGTTTTTT. Translated: CASTDRVGTGELFF.

The rearrangement joins TRBV5-8 to TRBJ2-2; 10 nucleotides line up with TRBD1. Germline CDR1 and CDR2: SGHTS and YDEGEE. This CDR3 is 16 amino acids long. Germline trimming cut 4 bases from V and 4 bases from J; bases unmatched to any gene: 7. CDR3 in amino acids: CASSRTGTGVTGELFF. For the CDR3, the DNA is TGTGCCAGCAGCCGTACCGGGACAGGGGTCACCGGGGAGCTGTTTTTT. The complete variable domain, with remaining parts taken from reference TRBV5-8 and TRBJ2-2, reads EAGVTQSPTHLIKTRGQQATLRCSPISGHTSVYWYQQALGLGLQFLLWYDEGEERNRGNFPPRFSGRQFPNYSSELNVNALELEDSALYLCASSRTGTGVTGELFFGEGSRLTVL.